This TCR beta chain was recorded in a study of sequential checkpoint blockade in melanoma. Study details: TCRbeta immunosequencing was performed on DNA from over 90 pretreatment melanoma tumor samples. Study observations and caveats: Mutational load did not correlate with tumor T-cell fraction or clonality.

This clone has a handful of counts. What it binds is unknown. The CDR3 has 16 amino acids. Germline CDR1 reads MNHGY; CDR2 reads SAAAGT. Trimming took 5 bases from V and 7 from J; bases not matched to a gene: 11. Regarding treatment: randomized to nivolumab then ipilimumab (arm A) or the reverse (arm B). Produced via immunoSEQ multiplex PCR; TCRdb's table is partial and in-frame only. The table includes around 800 clones, around 27% detected once. The specimen comprised tumor tissue (inferred from file names), sampled from a patient given nivolumab and ipilimumab in sequence. This clonotype originated in a human donor with melanoma. The V and J genes are TRBV6-8 and TRBJ1-6; the match to TRBD1 covers 7 bases. The CDR3 region is CASSALTGPRNSPLHF. The CDR3 nucleotides are TGTGCCAGCAGTGCCCTGACAGGGCCCCGAAATTCACCCCTCCACTTT.